This entry lists 17 T cell receptor beta chains sequenced from one sample in a study of Ad26.COV2.S vaccination and SARS-CoV-2 variants. Method: immunoSEQ multiplex PCR; TCRdb's copy keeps in-frame clones and lacks some. In the table there are roughly 320,000 clones, about 82% of which are singletons. Treatment of the sample: some 20 received Ad26.COV2.S at low or high dose, single or two shots; about 5 received placebo; per-sample allocation not given. Specimen acquisition occurred on day 63 following the initial vaccine or placebo injection. The sequences come from peripheral blood, collected in a trial of Ad26.COV2.S vaccine versus placebo. Receptor source: a person aged 18-65 years who received the Ad26.COV2.S COVID-19 vaccine or a placebo.

The V call is TRBV3-1 (or the pseudogene TRBV3-2), the J call TRBJ1-1, with D tentatively TRBD1 (5 bases). The length of the CDR3 is 13 residues. The germline V gene encodes CDR1 LGHDT and CDR2 YNNKEL (reference sequence). V lost 4 bases to trimming and J lost 8 bases, with 14 bases between them. The CDR3 DNA reads TGTGCCAGCAGCCGGAACGGGCAGGGAGAAGCTTTCTTT. Translation: CASSRNGQGEAFF.

The V call is TRBV7-9, the J call TRBJ2-7, with D possibly being TRBD1 (6 bases). V shed 5 bases and J shed 3 bases, with 20 bases lying between them. Germline CDR1 reads SEHNR; CDR2 reads FQNEAQ (reference sequence). The CDR3 covers 16 residues. CDR3 sequence (DNA): TGTGCCAGCAGCCTCGGGACATTTCGGGTCGGCTACGAGCAGTACTTC. Translation: CASSLGTFRVGYEQYF. Using reference TRBV7-9 and TRBJ2-7 for the parts outside the CDR3, the full variable domain is DTGVSQNPRHKITKRGQNVTFRCDPISEHNRLYWYRQTLGQGPEFLTYFQNEAQLEKSRLLSDRFSAERPKGSFSTLEIQRTEQGDSAMYLCASSLGTFRVGYEQYFGPGTRLTVT.

The chain recombines TRBV5-6 with TRBJ1-4, with a tentative D call TRBD1 (5 bases). Germline CDR1 and CDR2: SGHDT and YYEEEE. CDR3 length equals 17 residues. The V end was cut by 1 base, the J end by 3 bases, with 16 bases between. CDR3 residues: CASSLFWGDRANEKLFF. The CDR3 nucleotides read TGTGCCAGCAGCTTGTTTTGGGGGGATAGGGCTAATGAAAAACTGTTTTTT.

The chain uses TRBV7-2 and TRBJ1-5; D ambiguous. The germline CDR1 and CDR2 sequences are SGHTA and FQGNSA. Trimming left V 4 bases short and J 9 bases short, with 13 bases between. There are 13 residues in the CDR3. This CDR3 is CASSSTPKGPQHF. The CDR3 DNA reads as TGTGCCAGCAGCTCCACTCCCAAGGGGCCCCAGCATTTT. The full variable domain, its missing parts supplied by reference TRBV7-2 and TRBJ1-5, is GAGVSQSPSNKVTEKGKDVELRCDPISGHTALYWYRQSLGQGLEFLIYFQGNSAPDKSGLPSDRFSAERTGGSVSTLTIQRTQQEDSAVYLCASSSTPKGPQHFGDGTRLSIL.

The V and J genes are TRBV12-3 or TRBV12-4 and TRBJ2-1; D remains ambiguous. V lost 5 bases and J lost 6, with 8 bases in between. The CDR3 is 12 amino acids. The CDR3 reads CASSRTSNEQFF. As DNA, the CDR3 is TGTGCCAGCAGTCGCACGAGCAATGAGCAGTTCTTC.

The chain joins TRBV7-2 to TRBJ1-4; D is possibly TRBD1 (5 bases). Germline-derived CDR1 and CDR2 are SGHTA and FQGNSA. This CDR3 is 15 amino acids long. The V and J ends lost 1 base and 7 bases respectively, with 13 bases between them. DNA of the CDR3: TGTGCCAGCAGCTTAGTGGGGGATTGGAGTGAAAAACTGTTTTTT. This sequence encodes CASSLVGDWSEKLFF.

The chain employs TRBV7-6 and TRBJ2-7; D possibly corresponds to TRBD2 (6 bases). V was cut by 2 bases and J by 0 bases, with 8 bases left in between. CDR1 SGHVS and CDR2 FNYEAQ come from the germline V gene. The CDR3 is 14 amino acids. The CDR3: CASSLLGGSYEQYF. The DNA for the CDR3 is TGTGCCAGCAGCTTATTGGGGGGCTCCTACGAGCAGTACTTC.

J is TRBJ1-4 and V is TRBV5-1, with D unclear. The CDR3 is 14 amino acids. Deletions cut 0 bases from V and 4 bases from J, with 7 bases between. CDR1 is SGHRS and CDR2 is YFSETQ in the germline V gene. CDR3 region: CASSLGSFNEKLFF. The CDR3, as DNA: TGCGCCAGCAGCTTGGGCAGTTTTAATGAAAAACTGTTTTTT. Complete variable domain (other parts from reference TRBV5-1 and TRBJ1-4): KAGVTQTPRYLIKTRGQQVTLSCSPISGHRSVSWYQQTPGQGLQFLFEYFSETQRNKGNFPGRFSGRQFSNSRSEMNVSTLELGDSALYLCASSLGSFNEKLFFGSGTQLSVL.

This clone was recorded many times. The chain couples TRBV5-4 to TRBJ1-2; 10 bases map to TRBD1. CDR1 and CDR2 (germline): SGHNT, YYREEE (reference sequence). The V segment lost 4 bases and the J segment 0 bases; nucleotides outside the gene matches: 9. There are 17 residues in the CDR3. This CDR3 is CASSLNPGQGANYGYTF. CDR3 DNA: TGTGCCAGCAGCCTTAACCCAGGACAGGGGGCTAACTATGGCTACACCTTC.

The rearrangement joins TRBV10-3 to TRBJ1-1; D remains unclear. Germline CDR1 ENHRY, CDR2 SYGVKD. Trimming removed 4 bases at V and 0 bases at J, with 9 bases between. CDR3 size: 14 residues. CDR3 loop: CAISGVVMNTEAFF. CDR3 nucleotide sequence: TGTGCCATCAGTGGGGTAGTTATGAACACTGAAGCTTTCTTT.

As to this clone: Other DNA variants within this sample encode the same CDR3. The chain joins TRBV7-2 to TRBJ2-5; D is uncertain. V gave up 5 bases and J gave up 4 bases, with 11 bases separating them. The CDR3 sequence is 13 residues long. In germline, CDR1 is SGHTA, CDR2 FQGNSA. The CDR3 DNA sequence: TGTGCCAGCAGCCTTGATCCGGGAGAGACCCAGTACTTC. Translating it yields CASSLDPGETQYF.

The chain has TRBV4-2 and TRBJ2-1; weak D call: TRBD2 (6 bases). CDR3 length equals 15 residues. Per germline, CDR1 LGHNA and CDR2 YNFKEQ. The germline V and J ends were trimmed by 7 bases and 5 bases, with 18 bases remaining between them. The CDR3 loop reads CASNSNRGGDNEQFF. The CDR3 DNA follows: TGTGCCAGCAATTCGAACCGGGGCGGGGACAATGAGCAGTTCTTC.

V and J are TRBV7-2 and TRBJ2-3; TRBD1 matches 9 bases. Trimming took 4 bases from V and 0 from J; bases not matched to a gene: 2. The length of the CDR3 is 15 residues. In germline, CDR1 is SGHTA, CDR2 FQGNSA. CDR3 region: CASSSQGASTDTQYF. The CDR3 DNA is TGTGCCAGCAGCTCACAGGGGGCAAGCACAGATACGCAGTATTTT.

The J gene is TRBJ1-6, the V gene TRBV14; no clear D. Germline V gene data show CDR1 as SGHDN and CDR2 as FVKESK. Trimming shortened V by 4 bases and J by 0 bases, and 4 bases separated the two germline ends. The CDR3 covers 14 residues. The CDR3 loop is CASSPLSYNSPLHF. CDR3 nucleotides: TGTGCCAGCAGCCCTCTCTCCTATAATTCACCCCTCCACTTT.

V and J are TRBV7-6 and TRBJ1-2; D is uncertain. The germline CDR1 and CDR2 sequences are SGHVS and FNYEAQ. The CDR3 spans 17 residues. V shed 3 bases and J shed 5 bases, with 22 bases lying between them. CDR3 amino acids: CASSLDASEGRRYGYTF. The CDR3 DNA reads as TGTGCCAGCAGCTTGGACGCCTCTGAGGGTCGGAGGTATGGCTACACCTTC. Based on the CDR3 plus reference TRBV7-6 and TRBJ1-2, the full variable domain is GAGVSQSPRYKVTKRGQDVALRCDPISGHVSLYWYRQALGQGPEFLTYFNYEAQQDKSGLPNDRFSAERPEGSISTLTIQRTEQRDSAMYRCASSLDASEGRRYGYTFGSGTRLTVV.

CDR3 loop: CASSPPGQGAYEQYF. CDR3 nucleotide sequence: TGTGCCAGCAGCCCCCCGGGACAGGGGGCCTACGAGCAGTACTTC. The chain recombines TRBV3-1 (or the pseudogene TRBV3-2) with TRBJ2-7, with TRBD1 matching over 11 bases. From germline, CDR1 is LGHDT and CDR2 YNNKEL (reference sequence). The CDR3 is 15 residues long. V lost 4 bases and J lost 2; bases outside the gene matches: 4.

The J gene is TRBJ2-2, the V gene TRBV5-4, with 8 bases that match TRBD1. This CDR3 has 16 residues. V was clipped by 3 bases and J by 3 bases; unmatched bases: 7. Germline V gene data show CDR1 as SGHNT and CDR2 as YYREEE (reference sequence). This CDR3 reads CASSYPGQGHTGELFF. The CDR3 DNA follows: TGTGCCAGCAGCTATCCCGGACAGGGCCACACCGGGGAGCTGTTTTTT.